Following are 31 T cell receptor beta chains from one sample sequenced in a study of blood T cell repertoires in COVID-19. The data were produced by immunoSEQ multiplex PCR, yet TCRdb's version contains in-frame clones alone and is incomplete. The profile shows about 480,000 clones, approximately 86% of them singletons. Sequenced input: PBMCs or T cells enriched from blood (not recorded which). These receptors all come from a woman aged 55-75 years who had recovered from COVID-19.

The genes are TRBV19 and TRBJ1-2, with 9 bases lining up with TRBD1. There are 14 residues in the CDR3. Germline lookup yields CDR1 LNHDA and CDR2 SQIVND (reference sequence). J lost 5 bases, V lost 6 bases, and 7 bases had no gene match. CDR3 DNA: TGTGCCAGTAGAAATCGGGACAGGGTTTATGGCTACACCTTC. Translating it yields CASRNRDRVYGYTF.

V and J are TRBV29-1 and TRBJ2-3; 7 bases line up with TRBD2. With 4 bases clipped from V and 2 bases from J, the junction kept 3 bases outside the gene matches. Per the germline V gene, CDR1 is SQVTM and CDR2 is ANQGSEA. The CDR3 is 13 residues long. CDR3 nucleotide sequence: TGCAGCGTTGCGGGGGGACTCACAGATACGCAGTATTTT. Its protein product is CSVAGGLTDTQYF.

This clone was picked up one time. The chain couples TRBV27 to TRBJ1-1; 11 nucleotides match TRBD1. The CDR3 extends over 18 amino acids. J gave up 1 base and V 0 bases, and 7 bases lay outside the gene matches. CDR1 is MNHEY, CDR2 SMNVEV, per germline (reference sequence). CDR3 in DNA: TGTGCCAGCAGTTTATCGGGACAGGGGGTCTATAGGAACACTGAAGCTTTCTTT. Encoded protein: CASSLSGQGVYRNTEAFF.

The chain combines TRBV7-8 with TRBJ1-2, with TRBD1 matching 9 bases. Per germline, CDR1 SGHVS and CDR2 FQNEAQ. V trimming: 3 bases; J trimming: 0 bases; junction bases outside the gene matches: 2. This CDR3 has 15 amino acids. CDR3 coding DNA: TGTGCCAGCAGCTTCGGACAGGGGTCTAACTATGGCTACACCTTC. This translates into CASSFGQGSNYGYTF.

This chain uses TRBV12-5 with TRBJ1-6, with 10 positions matching TRBD1. With V trimmed by 1 base and J by 8 bases, 8 bases remained unmatched. The CDR3 contains 17 residues. The germline V gene encodes CDR1 LGHNT and CDR2 FRNRAP. The CDR3 DNA sequence: TGTGCTAGTGGTTTGGGACAGGGGGCGATAGTCTATTCACCCCTCCACTTT. Translated, it gives CASGLGQGAIVYSPLHF. The full variable domain, its missing parts supplied by reference TRBV12-5 and TRBJ1-6, is DARVTQTPRHKVTEMGQEVTMRCQPILGHNTVFWYRQTMMQGLELLAYFRNRAPLDDSGMPKDRFSAEMPDATLATLKIQPSEPRDSAVYFCASGLGQGAIVYSPLHFGNGTRLTVT.

V usage is TRBV5-8 and J usage is TRBJ1-2; D gene ambiguous. V was trimmed by 0 bases and J by 0 bases, leaving 12 bases between them. CDR1 is SGHTS, CDR2 YDEGEE, per germline. The CDR3 totals 16 residues. The CDR3 bases are TGTGCCAGCAGCTTGGATCGTGGGAGGTCTAACTATGGCTACACCTTC. This translates into CASSLDRGRSNYGYTF.

This clone has more than one count but fewer than ten. V is TRBV28 and J is TRBJ1-5; tentatively, D is TRBD1 (6 bases). Trimming shortened V by 8 bases and J by 8 bases, and 22 bases separated the two germline ends. The CDR3 spans 15 residues. Germline V gene sequence: CDR1 MDHEN, CDR2 SYDVKM. In nucleotides, the CDR3 is TGTGCCAGCTTAGGGGGGGGCAGCCAAATGAAGCCCCAGCATTTT. Residues: CASLGGGSQMKPQHF.

This chain uses TRBV5-4 with TRBJ2-2; 8 bases line up with TRBD2. J gave up 6 bases and V 4 bases, and 5 bases lay outside the gene matches. The length of the CDR3 is 14 residues. From germline, CDR1 is SGHNT and CDR2 YYREEE (reference sequence). The DNA for the CDR3 is TGTGCCAGCAGCCGATTAGCGGGGCCCGGGGAGCTGTTTTTT. It codes for CASSRLAGPGELFF.

The V call is TRBV7-6, the J call TRBJ1-6, with a possible D match to TRBD1 (5 bases). The germline V gene has CDR1 SGHVS and CDR2 FNYEAQ. CDR3 length equals 15 residues. The ends were cut back, 5 bases at V and 3 bases at J, with 11 bases in the middle. CDR3 nucleotides: TGTGCCAGCAGCCCCCGGGGGGACTATAATTCACCCCTCCACTTT. As protein: CASSPRGDYNSPLHF.

The chain combines TRBV12-5 with TRBJ2-2, with 7 positions matching TRBD1. The germline CDR1 and CDR2 sequences are LGHNT and FRNRAP. J lost 0 bases, V lost 2 bases, and 6 bases had no gene match. The CDR3 runs 17 residues. The chain's CDR3 is CASGLFPGTANTGELFF. CDR3 coding DNA: TGTGCTAGTGGTTTGTTCCCCGGGACAGCGAACACCGGGGAGCTGTTTTTT.

The chain joins TRBV11-3 to TRBJ2-7; 11 positions agree with TRBD2. The germline CDR1 and CDR2 sequences are SGHNT and YENEEA. With 5 bases clipped from V and 5 bases from J, the junction kept 8 bases outside the gene matches. The CDR3 sequence is 15 residues long. The CDR3 DNA reads TGTGCCAGCAGCGCCCTAGCGGGGGGAGCCGACGAGCAGTACTTC. Amino acids: CASSALAGGADEQYF.

This chain's CDR3 is CASSLGAGYGYTF. DNA of the CDR3: TGCGCCAGCAGCTTGGGGGCAGGCTATGGCTACACCTTC. The rearrangement links TRBV5-1 to TRBJ1-2; D ambiguous. This CDR3 region has 13 residues. V lost 0 bases to trimming and J lost 4 bases, with 7 bases between them. The germline V gene has CDR1 SGHRS and CDR2 YFSETQ. The full variable domain, completed using reference TRBV5-1 and TRBJ1-2, is KAGVTQTPRYLIKTRGQQVTLSCSPISGHRSVSWYQQTPGQGLQFLFEYFSETQRNKGNFPGRFSGRQFSNSRSEMNVSTLELGDSALYLCASSLGAGYGYTFGSGTRLTVV.

Regarding this clone: Other DNA sequences within the sample encode an identical CDR3. The chain carries TRBV5-1 and TRBJ1-4, with D possibly TRBD1 on 5 matching bases. Germline V gene sequence: CDR1 SGHRS, CDR2 YFSETQ. This CDR3 region has 14 residues. The V end was cut by 5 bases, the J end by 5 bases, with 13 bases between. CDR3 DNA: TGCGCCAGCAGTCTAGTCGCAGGGAATGAAAAACTGTTTTTT. Protein: CASSLVAGNEKLFF. Using reference TRBV5-1 and TRBJ1-4 for the parts outside the CDR3, the full variable domain is KAGVTQTPRYLIKTRGQQVTLSCSPISGHRSVSWYQQTPGQGLQFLFEYFSETQRNKGNFPGRFSGRQFSNSRSEMNVSTLELGDSALYLCASSLVAGNEKLFFGSGTQLSVL.

This clone occurred a few times. This specimen includes other DNA sequences encoding the same CDR3. The V call is TRBV18, the J call TRBJ2-6; D is unclear. Per the germline V gene, CDR1 is KGHSH and CDR2 is LQKENI. V lost 3 bases and J 0 bases, leaving 6 bases between the germline ends. The CDR3 is made up of 15 amino acids. CDR3 residues: CASSPALSGANVLTF. CDR3 in DNA: TGTGCCAGCTCACCGGCCCTCTCTGGGGCCAACGTCCTGACTTTC.

The chain uses TRBV14 and TRBJ1-1, with D uncertain. The CDR3 loop spans 15 amino acids. The V gene lost 1 base and the J gene lost 1 base, with 10 bases spanning the gap. From germline, CDR1 is SGHDN and CDR2 FVKESK. Here the CDR3 DNA reads TGTGCCAGCAGCCAAGGCGGCCTGAGGAACACTGAAGCTTTCTTT. It yields the protein CASSQGGLRNTEAFF.

This clone is a singleton in its sample. The chain carries TRBV7-2 and TRBJ2-5, with a weak D call TRBD1 (6 bases). The CDR3 sequence is 13 residues long. Trimming shortened V by 3 bases and J by 10 bases, and 15 bases separated the two germline ends. Germline loops: CDR1 SGHTA, CDR2 FQGNSA. The CDR3 nucleotides are TGTGCCAGCAGCTTTCGGACAGTGAGAGGCCAGTACTTC. Its translation: CASSFRTVRGQYF.

This clone has only one observation. The J gene is TRBJ2-2, the V gene TRBV5-1, with 9 bases lining up with TRBD1. The CDR3 has 17 residues. V lost 5 bases to trimming and J lost 4 bases; unmatched junction nucleotides: 12. CDR1 and CDR2 from the germline V gene are SGHRS and YFSETQ. Here the CDR3 reads CASSQGPGQGTTGELFF. The CDR3 DNA sequence: TGCGCCAGCAGTCAGGGCCCGGGACAGGGCACCACCGGGGAGCTGTTTTTT.

The rearrangement joins TRBV9 to TRBJ2-1, with D possibly TRBD1 on 6 matching bases. CDR3 length: 14 amino acids. Germline CDR1 SGDLS, CDR2 YYNGEE. Trimming removed 0 bases at V and 8 bases at J, with 12 bases between. The CDR3: CASSVVRGTDEQFF. DNA for the CDR3: TGTGCCAGCAGCGTAGTTAGGGGGACGGATGAGCAGTTCTTC.

This clone was detected a few times. The identical CDR3 is also encoded by other nucleotide sequences in the sample. The chain is built from TRBV5-1 and TRBJ2-2; D perhaps matches TRBD2 (5 bases). CDR1 is SGHRS and CDR2 is YFSETQ in the germline V gene. Deletions cut 0 bases from V and 5 bases from J, with 5 bases between. This CDR3 spans 13 amino acids. In nucleotides, the CDR3 is TGCGCCAGCAGCTTGGCGGGGACCGGGGAGCTGTTTTTT. Protein product: CASSLAGTGELFF.

The genes are TRBV3-1 (or the pseudogene TRBV3-2) and TRBJ2-1; 8 bases fit TRBD2. Germline trimming cut 6 bases from V and 9 bases from J; bases unmatched to any gene: 19. This CDR3 has 17 amino acids. Germline values: CDR1 LGHDT, CDR2 YNNKEL (reference sequence). CDR3 residues: CASRPGLASKFFGEQFF. CDR3 in DNA: TGTGCCAGCAGACCTGGACTAGCTTCCAAGTTTTTTGGTGAGCAGTTCTTC.

The rearrangement uses TRBV4-2 and TRBJ2-3; 10 bases line up with TRBD2. Germline CDR1 reads LGHNA; CDR2 reads YNFKEQ. The J segment lost 1 base and the V segment lost 0 bases, leaving 10 bases of the junction unmatched. The CDR3 covers 19 residues. CDR3 loop: CASSQDGSGGASGTDTQYF. The CDR3, as DNA: TGTGCCAGCAGCCAAGATGGAAGCGGGGGGGCATCCGGCACAGATACGCAGTATTTT.

The V gene is TRBV27, the J gene TRBJ2-5; 13 positions agree with TRBD2. J was trimmed by 4 bases and V by 4 bases; bases with no gene match: 0. The CDR3 sequence is 14 residues long. Germline CDR1 MNHEY, CDR2 SMNVEV (reference sequence). In DNA form, the CDR3 reads TGTGCCAGCAGTTGGACTAGCGGGGGAGAGACCCAGTACTTC. Encoded protein: CASSWTSGGETQYF.

Of note for this clone: This sample includes further DNA sequences coding for the same CDR3. The chain joins TRBV30 to TRBJ1-5; D gene unclear. The germline V gene has CDR1 GTSNPN and CDR2 SVGIG (reference sequence). The germline V and J ends were trimmed by 0 bases and 6 bases, with 9 bases remaining between them. This CDR3 is built from 13 residues. The CDR3 nucleotides are TGTGCCTGGAGTGTAGGCGGCGGTCAGCCCCAGCATTTT. Its translation is CAWSVGGGQPQHF.

The genes are TRBV23-1 and TRBJ1-2; weak D call: TRBD1 (6 bases). TRBV23-1 is treated as an ORF (open reading frame) with a function not yet certain. With 8 bases removed from V and 8 bases from J, the gap between germline ends came to 27 bases. CDR3 size: 16 residues. The CDR3 nucleotides are TGCGCCAGCCCCTCAGTGGGAGGGGGAGTCATACGGGGCTACACCTTC. Amino acid sequence: CASPSVGGGVIRGYTF.

The chain recombines TRBV3-1 (or the pseudogene TRBV3-2) with TRBJ1-4, with TRBD1 matching over 9 bases. J gave up 7 bases and V 8 bases, and 8 bases lay outside the gene matches. Germline V lookup: CDR1 LGHDT, CDR2 YNNKEL (reference sequence). The CDR3 is 14 residues long. The CDR3: CASLGTGQGEKLFF. As DNA, the CDR3 is TGTGCCAGCTTAGGGACAGGGCAAGGTGAAAAACTGTTTTTT.

The chain employs TRBV27 and TRBJ2-1, with 10 bases fitting TRBD1. From germline, CDR1 is MNHEY and CDR2 SMNVEV (reference sequence). The CDR3 totals 16 residues. J gave up 8 bases and V 1 base, and 8 bases lay outside the gene matches. The CDR3: CASSLYGTGVGHEQFF. CDR3 nucleotide sequence: TGTGCCAGCAGTTTATATGGGACAGGGGTTGGACATGAGCAGTTCTTC.

The chain employs TRBV3-1 (or the pseudogene TRBV3-2) and TRBJ2-3, with 8 bases aligning to TRBD2. CDR3 size: 16 residues. Germline V lookup: CDR1 LGHDT, CDR2 YNNKEL (reference sequence). The V and J ends lost 0 bases and 6 bases, in that order; junction bases with no gene match: 8. CDR3 in DNA: TGTGCCAGCAGCCAAGATCTGCGGGGGGCGGGGGATACGCAGTATTTT. Encoded protein: CASSQDLRGAGDTQYF.

V and J are TRBV6-5 and TRBJ2-4, with TRBD2 as a possible D gene (7 bases). Germline V gene data show CDR1 as MNHEY and CDR2 as SVGAGI. The V gene lost 8 bases and the J gene lost 6 bases, with 17 bases spanning the gap. The CDR3 consists of 14 residues. The CDR3 is CASGGGDRRNIQYF. The CDR3 bases are TGTGCCAGCGGAGGGGGGGATCGGAGAAACATTCAGTACTTC.

This chain links TRBV5-1 with TRBJ2-1; 11 bases map to TRBD2. The CDR3 totals 18 residues. CDR1 and CDR2 (germline): SGHRS, YFSETQ. V lost 2 bases, J lost 10 bases, and 17 bases stayed unmatched. The CDR3 sequence is CASSLRGAMTSGVVEQFF. The CDR3 DNA sequence: TGCGCCAGCAGCTTACGGGGGGCGATGACTAGCGGGGTCGTGGAGCAGTTCTTC.

This chain joins TRBV19 and TRBJ2-5; no clear D. Germline V gene data show CDR1 as LNHDA and CDR2 as SQIVND (reference sequence). V dropped 2 bases and J dropped 1 base, with 8 bases sitting between them. The CDR3 runs 14 residues. The CDR3 reads CASSIQQSQETQYF. The CDR3 nucleotides are TGTGCCAGTAGTATACAACAGTCCCAAGAGACCCAGTACTTC.

The chain joins TRBV27 to TRBJ2-7; tentative D call: TRBD2 (6 bases). V lost 6 bases and J lost 6, with 12 bases in between. From germline, CDR1 is MNHEY and CDR2 SMNVEV (reference sequence). The CDR3 is 12 amino acids. This chain's CDR3 is CASSPGESEQYV. The CDR3 DNA reads TGTGCCAGCAGCCCGGGAGAGTCCGAGCAGTACGTC.